The entry below gives a single T cell receptor beta chain sequence along with its context. Original data processing: Estimation of nucleated cell counts was performed using reference gene primer amplification. Profiled with immunoSEQ multiplex PCR; TCRdb holds only in-frame clones, not every one. D and trimming come from the DNA, and the V and J calls and clone size come from that table. The sample lists just over 650,000 clones, 85% to 90% occurring once. The CDR3 has 15 residues. CDR1 and CDR2 from the germline V gene are GTSNPN and SVGIG (reference sequence). Deletions cut 2 bases from V and 2 bases from J, with 15 bases between. The data were taken from a study of blood T cell repertoires in COVID-19. At the level of the study: Both acute and convalescent COVID-19 samples were obtained from the United States, Italy and Spain. The analysed material was cDNA or gDNA that came from T cells, B-cell-depleted T cells, or PBMCs.

V is TRBV30 and J is TRBJ1-1; D might be TRBD1 (6 bases). The clonotype was recovered from a woman in her late teens or twenties with acute or convalescent COVID-19. Specimen: peripheral blood. The CDR3 DNA follows: TGTGCCTGGAGTTCGACTCACAGGGACAACACTGAAGCTTTCTTT. It encodes CAWSSTHRDNTEAFF.